The rows below give T cell receptor beta chains drawn from one sample of a study of cytomegalovirus exposure and HLA in healthy donors. Using immunoSEQ multiplex PCR, the repertoire was profiled, and TCRdb retains in-frame clones only, with some absent. This sample carries 100,000 to 150,000 clones, 75% to 90% of them seen once, and the ten largest clones take over 15%. The source material was PBMCs. These TCRs come from a man aged 18 to 30 in good health and CMV-seropositive. Both conserved end residues are part of each CDR3. D genes are given only for firm matches. Expanded clones get a size class; other rows say once, few or many, or leave the size out.

abundance	v_gene	j_gene	d_gene	CDR3nt	CDR3aa
-	TRBV28	TRBJ2-7	TRBD1	TGTGCCAGCAGCCCTCCGGGACAGGCGAATGGCTACGAGCAGTACTTC	CASSPPGQANGYEQYF
-	TRBV6-4	TRBJ2-7	-	TGTGCCAGCAGAGGGCCCCCGGGACATTCCTACGAGCAGTACTTC	CASRGPPGHSYEQYF
-	TRBV4-1	TRBJ2-5	TRBD2	TGCGCCAGCAGCCAAGATAGTGGGGGACTAGGGAACCAAGAGACCCAGTACTTC	CASSQDSGGLGNQETQYF
-	TRBV11-1	TRBJ2-1	-	TGTGCCAGCAGCTTCCCTCCTAAGAATGAGCAGTTCTTC	CASSFPPKNEQFF
-	TRBV2	TRBJ1-2	-	TGTGCCAGCAGGCACAACAGTCCTATAGCTAACTATGGCTACACCTTC	CASRHNSPIANYGYTF
few	TRBV29-1	TRBJ2-1	TRBD1	TGCAGCGTCTTCCATGGACAGGCCTACAATGAGCAGTTCTTC	CSVFHGQAYNEQFF
-	TRBV30	TRBJ1-1	-	TGTGCCTGGATTGGTTCGGGGAAGACTGAAGCTTTCTTT	CAWIGSGKTEAFF
once	TRBV2	TRBJ1-2	-	TGTGCCAGCAGTGAAAGCGGAGGAGACTATGGCTACACCTTC	CASSESGGDYGYTF
-	TRBV2	TRBJ1-3	TRBD1	TGTGCCAGCAGTGAAGAGGGACAGATTAGCTCTGGAAACACCATATATTTT	CASSEEGQISSGNTIYF
-	TRBV4-1	TRBJ2-7	TRBD2	TGCGCCAGCAGCCAGACTAGCGGGGCCGTCCACGAGCAGTACTTC	CASSQTSGAVHEQYF
-	TRBV18	TRBJ2-1	-	TGTGCCAGCTCACCACCGTCACAGGGTGAGCGTGAGCAGTTCTTC	CASSPPSQGEREQFF
-	TRBV27	TRBJ2-7	-	TGTGCCAGCAGCCCAGGGAATCCCTACGAGCAGTACTTC	CASSPGNPYEQYF
-	TRBV21-1	TRBJ2-7	-	TGTGCCAGCAGCAACCGGAGGGCTGTGAGAGGGTGGTCCTACGAGCAGTACTTC	CASSNRRAVRGWSYEQYF
once	TRBV5-5	TRBJ2-5	TRBD2	TGTGCCAGCAGCTTGATGGGGTCCAGCGGGGGGGCCAGGGAGACCCAGTACTTC	CASSLMGSSGGARETQYF
few	TRBV6-5	TRBJ1-1	TRBD1	TGTGCCAGCAGGCCGACAGGGGGCACTGAAGCTTTCTTT	CASRPTGGTEAFF
once	TRBV6-5	TRBJ2-3	-	TGTGCCAGCAGTTACTCGTTTTTCGCAGATACGCAGTATTTT	CASSYSFFADTQYF
-	TRBV9	TRBJ2-7	TRBD2	TGTGCCAGCAGCGTAGACCTAGCGGGGGGCGCCTTCTCCTACGAGCAGTACTTC	CASSVDLAGGAFSYEQYF
-	TRBV9	TRBJ2-2	TRBD2	TGTGCCAGCAGCGTACCCTTGGCGGGGGCGAACACCGGGGAGCTGTTTTTT	CASSVPLAGANTGELFF
-	TRBV7-6	TRBJ2-1	-	TGTGCCAGCAGCCATCCGCAGATCAATGAGCAGTTCTTC	CASSHPQINEQFF
-	TRBV18	TRBJ2-2	-	TGTGCCAGCTCACCCTTTGGACGGGAGAACACCGGGGAGCTGTTTTTT	CASSPFGRENTGELFF
-	TRBV5-6	TRBJ2-7	TRBD1	TGTGCCAGCAGCTTGGGGACAGGGGGCTATGAGCAGTACTTC	CASSLGTGGYEQYF
-	TRBV27	TRBJ2-1	-	TGTGCCAGCAGCCGACGGGGGAATGAGCAGTTCTTC	CASSRRGNEQFF
-	TRBV6-5	TRBJ2-7	-	TGTGCCAGCACCGACAGGTCCCCGAGCTCCTACGAGCAGTACTTC	CASTDRSPSSYEQYF
-	TRBV28	TRBJ1-5	-	TGTGCCAGCAGTTTCGGGGGAACAAATCAGCCCCAGCATTTT	CASSFGGTNQPQHF
-	TRBV15	TRBJ2-7	-	TGTGCCACCAGCAGGCGGTTCGACGAGCAGTACTTC	CATSRRFDEQYF
-	TRBV5-8	TRBJ1-1	-	TGTGCCAGCTCCCCCATGAACACTGAAGCTTTCTTT	CASSPMNTEAFF
few	TRBV5-1	TRBJ2-5	-	TGCGCCAGCAGCCCCAACCCGGGGTCTGAGACCCAGTACTTC	CASSPNPGSETQYF
-	TRBV29-1	TRBJ2-1	-	TGCAGCGCCAACCCGCAGGGGTACAATGAGCAGTTCTTC	CSANPQGYNEQFF
-	TRBV7-3	TRBJ2-3	TRBD1	TGTGCCAGCAGCTTAAACAGGGGGTACCCCACAGATACGCAGTATTTT	CASSLNRGYPTDTQYF
-	TRBV19	TRBJ1-1	TRBD1	TGTGCCAGTAGTCCTCAGGACAGGGCGAACACTGAAGCTTTCTTT	CASSPQDRANTEAFF
-	TRBV5-1	TRBJ2-3	TRBD2	TGCGCCAGCAGTGCTGGGACTAGCGGGGGGAGGACAGATACGCAGTATTTT	CASSAGTSGGRTDTQYF
-	TRBV18	TRBJ2-2	-	TGTGCCAGCTCACCGGCCAACAGGGACACCGGGGAGCTGTTTTTT	CASSPANRDTGELFF
-	TRBV7-2	TRBJ1-2	-	TGTGCCAGCAGCCCGACAGGCCCACGGGGAGGCTACACCTTC	CASSPTGPRGGYTF
many	TRBV6-1	TRBJ2-3	TRBD2	TGTGCCAGCAGGGCCCTAGCGGGAGGTCCAGATACGCAGTATTTT	CASRALAGGPDTQYF
once	TRBV13	TRBJ1-6	TRBD1	TGTGCCAGCAGCTTAATTGGACAGGGTAATTCACCCCTCCACTTT	CASSLIGQGNSPLHF
few	TRBV10-2	TRBJ2-1	-	TGCGCCAGCAGTGCGGGGTCCTACAATGAGCAGTTCTTC	CASSAGSYNEQFF
-	TRBV19	TRBJ2-1	-	TGTGCCAGTAGCCCCCTAGCGAGCGAGCAGTTCTTC	CASSPLASEQFF
-	TRBV2	TRBJ1-2	-	TGTGCCAGCAGTGAACTGTATGGCTACACCTTC	CASSELYGYTF
-	TRBV11-2	TRBJ2-5	TRBD2	TGTGCCAGCAGCTTCAACGAGGGGTCCCGCGGGGGGACCCAGTACTTC	CASSFNEGSRGGTQYF
-	TRBV9	TRBJ2-3	-	TGTGCCAGCAGCACTACGCAGTCTAGCACAGATACGCAGTATTTT	CASSTTQSSTDTQYF
-	TRBV6-1	TRBJ2-7	TRBD2	TGTGCCAGCAGGGGAGGGTCTAGCGGCTCCTACGAGCAGTACTTC	CASRGGSSGSYEQYF
-	TRBV5-6	TRBJ1-2	TRBD1	TGTGCCAGCAGCTCCTGGCCGGACAGGGGAAATGGCTACACCTTC	CASSSWPDRGNGYTF
few	TRBV10-1	TRBJ1-1	TRBD1	TGCGCCAACGACCGGCGGGACAGGCTTCCGGGGACTGAAGCTTTCTTT	CANDRRDRLPGTEAFF
few	TRBV5-4	TRBJ1-3	TRBD1	TGTGCCAGCAGCACGCGGACCCAGGGGGCTGGAAACACCATATATTTT	CASSTRTQGAGNTIYF
-	TRBV6-5	TRBJ2-1	TRBD1	TGTGCCAGCAGTTACGACGGGGACAGACAACTCAAGCAGTTCTTC	CASSYDGDRQLKQFF
-	TRBV6-5	TRBJ1-5	TRBD1	TGTGCCAGCAGTCGAACCGGGACAGGCAATCAGCCCCAGCATTTT	CASSRTGTGNQPQHF
-	TRBV30	TRBJ2-3	TRBD2	TGTGCCTGGTCTTGGGAGGGAGATACGCAGTATTTT	CAWSWEGDTQYF
-	TRBV27	TRBJ1-1	TRBD1	TGTGCCAGCAGTCCTCCACAGGGGCTATACACTGAAGCTTTCTTT	CASSPPQGLYTEAFF
-	TRBV30	TRBJ1-5	TRBD1	TGTGCCTGGAGTCCGGGACAGCCCCTCGGTAGTCGGCCCCAGCATTTT	CAWSPGQPLGSRPQHF
once	TRBV6-1	TRBJ2-7	TRBD1	TGTGCCAGCAGGAAGGAAGACAGGGGCCGGGAGCAGTACTTC	CASRKEDRGREQYF
-	TRBV19	TRBJ1-6	-	TGTGCCAGTAGCCTCACCGTAGGGGCAAGCTCCTATAATTCACCCCTCCACTTT	CASSLTVGASSYNSPLHF
once	TRBV5-6	TRBJ1-5	-	TGTGCCAGCAGCTTGGGAGCTTACGATCAGCCCCAGCATTTT	CASSLGAYDQPQHF